These T cell receptor beta chains were read from a single sample in a study of cytomegalovirus exposure and HLA in healthy donors. Method: immunoSEQ multiplex PCR; TCRdb's copy keeps in-frame clones and lacks some. The sample gives some 170,000 clones, approximately 86% of which show up once; approximately 2.4% is in the top ten. The sample consisted of PBMCs. The receptors originated from a young woman in good health and CMV-seronegative. The CDR3 runs from the conserved cysteine through the conserved F or W. Each record gives: J gene, clone size, D gene, CDR3 length, V gene, CDR3 DNA, CDR3 protein. D genes are given only for firm matches. Not every row has a clone size; where given, it reads once, few, many or a size class.

TRBJ2-3 | NA | NA | 14 | TRBV27 | TGTGCCAGCAGTTTAACGAGGGGGACAGATACGCAGTATTTT | CASSLTRGTDTQYF
TRBJ1-3 | NA | NA | 17 | TRBV4-1 | TGCGCCAGCAGCCAAGTTGCCCCCGGGAACTCTGGAAACACCATATATTTT | CASSQVAPGNSGNTIYF
TRBJ2-7 | few | TRBD1 | 14 | TRBV19 | TGTGCCAGTAGTATCAGGGGGAGCTCCTACGAGCAGTACTTC | CASSIRGSSYEQYF
TRBJ1-2 | NA | TRBD1 | 15 | TRBV6-4 | TGTGCCAGCAGTGACTCCAAACAGGGGGCTAGAGGCTACACCTTC | CASSDSKQGARGYTF
TRBJ2-4 | NA | NA | 17 | TRBV5-6 | TGTGCCAGCAGCACGCCTCTCGGGGGGCCAGCCAAAAACATTCAGTACTTC | CASSTPLGGPAKNIQYF
TRBJ1-4 | NA | TRBD1 | 15 | TRBV7-9 | TGTGCCAGCAGCCTCGGACAGGGGGGGAATGAAAAACTGTTTTTT | CASSLGQGGNEKLFF
TRBJ2-3 | NA | TRBD1 | 14 | TRBV30 | TGTGCCTGGAGCTGGGACAGGCCCACAGATACGCAGTATTTT | CAWSWDRPTDTQYF
TRBJ2-1 | NA | NA | 12 | TRBV6-1 | TGTGCCAGCCTGACAGGTTACAATGAGCAGTTCTTC | CASLTGYNEQFF
TRBJ1-4 | NA | NA | 15 | TRBV14 | TGTGCCAGCAGCCTCGGACACTCAAGTGGGGAAAAACTGTTTTTT | CASSLGHSSGEKLFF
TRBJ1-1 | NA | TRBD1 | 16 | TRBV19 | TGTGCCAGTAGTATTGGGACAGGGGGCTCAGACACTGAAGCTTTCTTT | CASSIGTGGSDTEAFF
TRBJ2-5 | NA | TRBD2 | 15 | TRBV5-4 | TGTGCCAGCAGTTTGGGGACTAGCCCGGGGGAGACCCAGTACTTC | CASSLGTSPGETQYF
TRBJ1-2 | NA | NA | 12 | TRBV7-8 | TGTGCCAGCAGCCTAAGGGGGAGCGGCTACACCTTC | CASSLRGSGYTF
TRBJ2-1 | NA | NA | 16 | TRBV18 | TGTGCCAGCTCACCGGCATCCGGGACTTCACTTAATGAGCAGTTCTTC | CASSPASGTSLNEQFF
TRBJ2-7 | NA | TRBD2 | 17 | TRBV7-2 | TGTGCCAGCAGCCCTTTAAAGCGGGAGGGCCTGCGAGAAGAGCAGTACTTC | CASSPLKREGLREEQYF
TRBJ1-4 | NA | NA | 14 | TRBV5-1 | TGCGCCAGCAGCCTACGGGATACTAATGAAAAACTGTTTTTT | CASSLRDTNEKLFF
TRBJ2-2 | NA | NA | 13 | TRBV6-6 | TGTGCCAGCCGAAGCGACGGCACCGGGGAGCTGTTTTTT | CASRSDGTGELFF
TRBJ1-2 | NA | NA | 13 | TRBV29-1 | TGCAGCGTCCTCTCAGGGTATCGTCATGGCTACACCTTC | CSVLSGYRHGYTF
TRBJ1-4 | NA | TRBD1 | 13 | TRBV7-9 | TGTGCCAGCCGACAGGGGAGTGGTGAAAAACTGTTTTTT | CASRQGSGEKLFF
TRBJ2-7 | NA | NA | 14 | TRBV5-1 | TGCGCCAGCAGCTCCGGACAGAGCCTGGGCGAGCAGTACTTC | CASSSGQSLGEQYF
TRBJ2-1 | NA | TRBD1 | 14 | TRBV5-1 | TGCGCCAGCAGCGAACGGACAGGGGACAATGAGCAGTTCTTC | CASSERTGDNEQFF
TRBJ2-2 | NA | NA | 18 | TRBV10-1 | TGCGCCAGCAGTGATTCCTTTGGTAAGAGGTGGAACACCGGGGAGCTGTTTTTT | CASSDSFGKRWNTGELFF
TRBJ1-2 | few | NA | 14 | TRBV15 | TGTGCCACCAGCAGAGATGAACAGGGTCTAGGCTACACCTTC | CATSRDEQGLGYTF
TRBJ2-4 | NA | NA | 14 | TRBV6-5 | TGTGCCAGCAGTCAAGGGGGAGCCAAAAACATTCAGTACTTC | CASSQGGAKNIQYF
TRBJ2-7 | once | TRBD2 | 17 | TRBV7-2 | TGTGCCAGCAGCCCCCGGGGGGGCGGGAGGGCCTCCTACGAGCAGTACTTC | CASSPRGGGRASYEQYF
TRBJ2-5 | NA | NA | 15 | TRBV9 | TGTGCCCGAGCCGGAAGGACAGAGTATAAAGAGACCCAGTACTTC | CARAGRTEYKETQYF
TRBJ2-1 | NA | TRBD1 | 18 | TRBV15 | TGTGCCACCAGCAGAGAAGGGAAGGGGGCGAGCTCCTACAATGAGCAGTTCTTC | CATSREGKGASSYNEQFF
TRBJ2-7 | NA | TRBD1 | 16 | TRBV27 | TGTGCCAGCAGAGCTAACGACAGGGCTATCTCCTACGAGCAGTACTTC | CASRANDRAISYEQYF
TRBJ1-2 | NA | NA | 15 | TRBV7-2 | TGTGCCAGCAGCTTAGCTTACGGTGATTACTATGGCTACACCTTC | CASSLAYGDYYGYTF
TRBJ2-7 | NA | TRBD1 | 14 | TRBV19 | TGTGCCAGTACCTCGACAGGGGGCACCTACGAGCAGTACTTC | CASTSTGGTYEQYF
TRBJ2-7 | NA | TRBD1 | 13 | TRBV7-8 | TGTGCCAGCAGTTTGGACAGGTCCTACGAGCAGTACTTC | CASSLDRSYEQYF
TRBJ2-1 | NA | TRBD1 | 15 | TRBV4-3 | TGCGCCAGCAGCCAATTGACAGGGATGGCCAATGAGCAGTTCTTC | CASSQLTGMANEQFF
TRBJ1-5 | NA | NA | 13 | TRBV7-2 | TGTGCCAGCAGCCGCGGCCCAAGTGAGCCCCAGCATTTT | CASSRGPSEPQHF
TRBJ2-2 | few | NA | 15 | TRBV11-2 | TGTGCCAGCAGCTTTAGACAGTTAAACACCGGGGAGCTGTTTTTT | CASSFRQLNTGELFF
TRBJ1-5 | NA | NA | 13 | TRBV14 | TGTGCCAGCAGCTACGACGGAGGTCAGCCCCAGCATTTT | CASSYDGGQPQHF
TRBJ2-1 | NA | NA | 18 | TRBV11-3 | TGTGCCAGCAGCTTACCCCCCGCAGGGCTTGGTGAGGACAATGAGCAGTTCTTC | CASSLPPAGLGEDNEQFF